These 31 T cell receptor beta chains were all obtained from the same sample, sequenced in a study of blood T cell repertoires in COVID-19. Measured with immunoSEQ multiplex PCR; TCRdb has only the in-frame clones, and not every one. The data show about 170,000 clones, over 75% seen once. The sample taken for sequencing was peripheral blood. These receptors were obtained from an elderly man with COVID-19, enrolled during active disease.

The chain uses TRBV6-5 and TRBJ1-3; perhaps TRBD1 as D (5 bases). This CDR3 is built from 15 residues. The germline V and J ends were trimmed by 6 bases and 0 bases, with 12 bases remaining between them. Germline V gives CDR1 MNHEY, CDR2 SVGAGI. The CDR3 bases are TGTGCCAGCAGGGGAGGGGCGAGCTCTGGAAACACCATATATTTT. Its protein product is CASRGGASSGNTIYF.

The chain uses TRBV5-6 and TRBJ2-3; D gene ambiguous. V lost 0 bases, J lost 0 bases, and 11 bases lay in between. Germline values: CDR1 SGHDT, CDR2 YYEEEE. The CDR3 totals 16 residues. CDR3 amino acids: CASSLAQAFSTDTQYF. In DNA, the CDR3 is TGTGCCAGCAGCTTGGCCCAGGCTTTTAGCACAGATACGCAGTATTTT.

V gene TRBV21-1 combines with J gene TRBJ1-4. TRBV21-1 is a recognized pseudogene. The CDR3 contains 12 residues. CDR3 in DNA: TGTGCCAGCAGTTTTGGGAGTGAAAAACTGTTTTTT. It translates to CASSFGSEKLFF.

The chain links TRBV3-1 (or the pseudogene TRBV3-2) to TRBJ2-1, with 7 bases lining up with TRBD1. This CDR3 region has 13 residues. The V gene end was trimmed by 4 bases and the J gene end by 6 bases; junction bases not matched to a gene: 3. CDR1 and CDR2 from the germline V gene are LGHDT and YNNKEL (reference sequence). CDR3 protein: CASSRNRGNEQFF. The CDR3 DNA is TGTGCCAGCAGCCGAAACAGGGGCAATGAGCAGTTCTTC.

The chain uses TRBV4-3 and TRBJ2-7; D perhaps matches TRBD1 (5 bases). There are 15 residues in the CDR3. Germline V gene sequence: CDR1 LGHNA, CDR2 YSLEER. V lost 0 bases and J 5 bases, leaving 14 bases between the germline ends. The CDR3 loop reads CASSQEAAGRDEQYF. DNA for the CDR3: TGCGCCAGCAGCCAAGAGGCGGCAGGGCGCGACGAGCAGTACTTC.

This chain connects TRBV5-1 to TRBJ2-5, with 8 bases that match TRBD2. Germline V CDR1 and CDR2: SGHRS, YFSETQ. The CDR3 contains 15 residues. The J segment lost 2 bases and the V segment lost 4 bases, leaving 7 bases of the junction unmatched. CDR3 DNA: TGCGCCAGCAGCGATCGGGAGGGGCGACAAGAGACCCAGTACTTC. The encoded protein is CASSDREGRQETQYF.

The chain uses TRBV11-2 and TRBJ1-3, with D unclear. In germline, CDR1 is SGHAT, CDR2 FQNNGV. The ends were cut back, 5 bases at V and 2 bases at J, with 7 bases in the middle. This CDR3 has 13 residues. In DNA, the CDR3 is TGTGCCAGCAGCGCCTACCCTGGAAACACCATATATTTT. Protein: CASSAYPGNTIYF. The variable domain in full, completed from reference TRBV11-2 and TRBJ1-3, reads EAGVAQSPRYKIIEKRQSVAFWCNPISGHATLYWYQQILGQGPKLLIQFQNNGVVDDSQLPKDRFSAERLKGVDSTLKIQPAKLEDSAVYLCASSAYPGNTIYFGEGSWLTVV.

The rearrangement links TRBV5-5 to TRBJ2-2, with TRBD1 as a possible D gene (6 bases). The germline V gene has CDR1 SGHKS and CDR2 YYEKEE (reference sequence). The V gene lost 0 bases and the J gene lost 0 bases, with 9 bases spanning the gap. The CDR3 extends over 16 amino acids. This CDR3 is CASSLVAGANTGELFF. CDR3 nucleotides: TGTGCCAGCAGCTTGGTCGCAGGGGCGAACACCGGGGAGCTGTTTTTT.

The sample holds a few counts of this clone. The rearrangement joins TRBV6-1 to TRBJ1-2; 9 nucleotides align to TRBD1. The CDR3 spans 14 residues. V was pared by 2 bases and J by 8 bases, with 6 bases of the junction left unmatched. The germline V gene encodes CDR1 MNHNS and CDR2 SASEGT. The CDR3 nucleotides are TGTGCCAGCAGTGAAATTCGGGACAGGGCCGGCTACACCTTC. This gives the protein CASSEIRDRAGYTF.

This chain joins TRBV30 and TRBJ2-7, with 9 bases that match TRBD2. With 8 bases clipped from V and 2 bases from J, the junction kept 16 bases outside the gene matches. The CDR3 totals 16 residues. Germline loops: CDR1 GTSNPN, CDR2 SVGIG (reference sequence). CDR3 residues: CASRTLGGGDTYEQYF. In nucleotides, the CDR3 is TGTGCCAGCCGGACCCTTGGCGGGGGGGACACCTACGAGCAGTACTTC.

The chain has TRBV7-3 and TRBJ1-2; TRBD1 matches at 8 bases. Unmatched junction bases numbered 5, after V lost 5 bases and J lost 6 bases. The CDR3 runs to 13 residues. Germline V CDR1 and CDR2: SGHTA, FQGTGA. The CDR3 DNA sequence: TGTGCCAGCAGCCTGGACAGGGCGGATGGCTACACCTTC. Translating gives CASSLDRADGYTF.

This rearrangement joins TRBV6-2 or TRBV6-3 to TRBJ2-7, with 10 bases that match TRBD2. V was clipped by 4 bases and J by 1 base; unmatched bases: 10. Germline V gene lookup returns CDR1 MNHEY and CDR2 SVGEGT. CDR3 length: 17 residues. CDR3 coding DNA: TGTGCCAGCAGTTTCCAGGGGCTAGCGGGGGAATCCTACGAGCAGTACTTC. This sequence encodes CASSFQGLAGESYEQYF.

This clone was recorded only once. This chain links TRBV2 with TRBJ1-6, with unresolved D. The V end was cut by 6 bases, the J end by 4 bases, with 10 bases between. From germline, CDR1 is SNHLY and CDR2 FYNNEI. This CDR3 region has 14 residues. The CDR3 loop is CASRTSGYNSPLHF. Written as DNA, the CDR3 is TGTGCCAGCAGAACGAGCGGGTATAATTCACCCCTCCACTTT.

This sequence joins TRBV19 and TRBJ2-7; D possibly corresponds to TRBD1 (5 bases). Per the germline V gene, CDR1 is LNHDA and CDR2 is SQIVND (reference sequence). Trimming took off 3 bases at V and 3 bases at J, with 12 bases between the two ends. There are 14 residues in the CDR3. DNA of the CDR3: TGTGCCAGTAGTATTCACGACAGAATCTACGAGCAGTACTTC. It is translated as CASSIHDRIYEQYF.

This clone was seen a single time. This chain joins TRBV9 and TRBJ2-5; unclear D gene. Per the germline V gene, CDR1 is SGDLS and CDR2 is YYNGEE. CDR3 length equals 13 residues. The germline V and J ends were trimmed by 3 bases and 5 bases, with 11 bases remaining between them. The CDR3 sequence is CASSDEVRETQYF. The CDR3 DNA reads TGTGCCAGCAGCGATGAGGTCCGGGAGACCCAGTACTTC. Drawing the rest from reference TRBV9 and TRBJ2-5, the complete variable domain is DSGVTQTPKHLITATGQRVTLRCSPRSGDLSVYWYQQSLDQGLQFLIQYYNGEERAKGNILERFSAQQFPDLHSELNLSSLELGDSALYFCASSDEVRETQYFGPGTRLLVL.

This clone was counted between two and nine times. The V gene is TRBV3-1 (or the pseudogene TRBV3-2), the J gene TRBJ1-2; the D gene is possibly TRBD1 (6 bases). The V end lost 3 bases, the J end lost 6 bases, and 11 bases lay between the germline ends. The CDR3 totals 13 residues. CDR1 and CDR2 from the germline V gene are LGHDT and YNNKEL (reference sequence). The CDR3 DNA follows: TGTGCCAGCAGCCACCTAAGACAGGATGGCTACACCTTC. Translated, it gives CASSHLRQDGYTF.

The rearrangement links TRBV19 to TRBJ1-1; TRBD1 matches at 11 bases. Trimming cost V 8 bases and J 0 bases; bases outside gene matches: 11. The CDR3 runs 17 residues. Looked up from germline, CDR1 is LNHDA and CDR2 is SQIVND (reference sequence). The CDR3 DNA reads TGTGCCAGTCACTACGGGGGACAGGGGGTGCTGAACACTGAAGCTTTCTTT. Translated: CASHYGGQGVLNTEAFF.

This rearrangement joins TRBV10-3 to TRBJ1-1; TRBD1 aligns across 10 bases. Germline V gives CDR1 ENHRY, CDR2 SYGVKD. CDR3 length: 14 amino acids. V lost 6 bases to trimming and J lost 5 bases; unmatched junction nucleotides: 6. As DNA, the CDR3 is TGTGCCATCAGGGGGGACAGGGGATCGACTGAAGCTTTCTTT. The encoded protein is CAIRGDRGSTEAFF.

The chain employs TRBV5-1 and TRBJ2-3; tentative D call: TRBD2 (6 bases). CDR1 and CDR2 from the germline V gene are SGHRS and YFSETQ. The CDR3 is 15 residues long. V dropped 5 bases and J dropped 1 base, with 14 bases sitting between them. This chain's CDR3 is CASRFEASGTDTQYF. The CDR3 DNA follows: TGCGCCAGCAGATTTGAAGCTAGCGGCACAGATACGCAGTATTTT.

The chain employs TRBV9 and TRBJ2-3, with 7 positions matching TRBD2. Germline V gene sequence: CDR1 SGDLS, CDR2 YYNGEE. CDR3 length: 16 residues. The J segment lost 0 bases and the V segment lost 4 bases, leaving 8 bases of the junction unmatched. CDR3 nucleotides: TGTGCCAGCAGCTTCCAGACTAGCAGGAGCACAGATACGCAGTATTTT. Its protein is CASSFQTSRSTDTQYF. Filled out from reference TRBV9 and TRBJ2-3, the complete variable domain reads DSGVTQTPKHLITATGQRVTLRCSPRSGDLSVYWYQQSLDQGLQFLIQYYNGEERAKGNILERFSAQQFPDLHSELNLSSLELGDSALYFCASSFQTSRSTDTQYFGPGTRLTVL.

This clone was seen more than once but under ten times. The chain couples TRBV5-1 to TRBJ1-4, with 8 bases lining up with TRBD1. With V trimmed by 9 bases and J by 5 bases, 12 bases remained unmatched. Per germline, CDR1 SGHRS and CDR2 YFSETQ. The CDR3 has 15 residues. The CDR3 DNA reads as TGCGCCACTAACCGCGGACAGGGAGTAAATGAAAAACTGTTTTTT. Translation gives CATNRGQGVNEKLFF.

The genes are TRBV7-8 and TRBJ1-3; D might be TRBD1 (5 bases). Germline V gene sequence: CDR1 SGHVS, CDR2 FQNEAQ. Trimming removed 5 bases from V and 2 bases from J, with 16 bases in between. The CDR3 length is 16 residues. In nucleotides, the CDR3 is TGTGCCAGCAGCCGAGGGCCAGGGAAGACTGGAAACACCATATATTTT. Protein sequence: CASSRGPGKTGNTIYF. Variable domain in full (rest from reference TRBV7-8 and TRBJ1-3): GAGVSQSPRYKVAKRGQDVALRCDPISGHVSLFWYQQALGQGPEFLTYFQNEAQLDKSGLPSDRFFAERPEGSVSTLKIQRTQQEDSAVYLCASSRGPGKTGNTIYFGEGSWLTVV.

The rearrangement joins TRBV4-3 to TRBJ2-7, with D perhaps TRBD1 (6 bases). The CDR3 totals 15 residues. The V gene's germline CDR1 is LGHNA and CDR2 YSLEER. V gave up 0 bases and J gave up 1 base, with 10 bases separating them. CDR3 nucleotide sequence: TGCGCCAGCAGCCAAGAACTTGGACAGTCCTACGAGCAGTACTTC. Protein: CASSQELGQSYEQYF.

CDR3: CASSLSGKDTEAFF. As DNA, the CDR3 is TGTGCCAGCAGCCTGTCCGGGAAGGACACTGAAGCTTTCTTT. The chain recombines TRBV5-4 with TRBJ1-1; D gene unclear. There are 14 residues in the CDR3. CDR1 and CDR2 (germline): SGHNT, YYREEE (reference sequence). V was trimmed by 4 bases and J by 3 bases, leaving 13 bases between them.

V gene TRBV4-1 combines with J gene TRBJ1-3; D might be TRBD1 (6 bases). CDR1 and CDR2 from the germline V gene are MGHRA and YSYEKL. The CDR3 loop spans 17 amino acids. V shed 0 bases and J shed 0 bases, with 12 bases lying between them. The CDR3 protein is CASSQDRGPHSGNTIYF. The CDR3 DNA sequence: TGCGCCAGCAGCCAAGACAGGGGCCCCCACTCTGGAAACACCATATATTTT.

The V gene is TRBV11-3, the J gene TRBJ2-7, with D possibly matching TRBD1 (5 bases). V dropped 5 bases and J dropped 2 bases, with 10 bases sitting between them. Germline CDR1 and CDR2: SGHNT and YENEEA. The CDR3 contains 13 residues. The CDR3 is CASSQGGTYEQYF. CDR3 bases: TGTGCCAGCAGCCAGGGTGGGACCTACGAGCAGTACTTC. The full variable domain, its missing parts supplied by reference TRBV11-3 and TRBJ2-7, is EAGVVQSPRYKIIEKKQPVAFWCNPISGHNTLYWYLQNLGQGPELLIRYENEEAVDDSQLPKDRFSAERLKGVDSTLKIQPAELGDSAVYLCASSQGGTYEQYFGPGTRLTVT.

The V gene is TRBV7-2, the J gene TRBJ2-5; D remains unclear. The CDR3 contains 13 residues. Germline V gene lookup returns CDR1 SGHTA and CDR2 FQGNSA. The V gene lost 1 base and the J gene lost 2 bases, with 5 bases spanning the gap. The CDR3 sequence is CASSLGQQETQYF. In DNA, the CDR3 is TGTGCCAGCAGCTTAGGGCAACAAGAGACCCAGTACTTC.

The V and J genes are TRBV6-5 and TRBJ2-1; TRBD1 might be the D (7 bases). Trimming pared 5 bases from V and 7 bases from J, leaving 18 bases between. The germline V gene encodes CDR1 MNHEY and CDR2 SVGAGI. The CDR3 loop spans 15 amino acids. The CDR3 DNA is TGTGCCAGCAGTACCTCCAGGGGGGCTTGGAATGAGCAGTTCTTC. Its protein is CASSTSRGAWNEQFF.

V is TRBV5-1 and J is TRBJ1-2; 10 bases fit TRBD1. CDR1 is SGHRS and CDR2 is YFSETQ in the germline V gene. V trimming: 4 bases; J trimming: 1 base; junction bases outside the gene matches: 7. The CDR3 contains 16 residues. The CDR3 region has the DNA TGCGCCAGCAGCCTCGGACAGGGGGGATTTAACTATGGCTACACCTTC. It specifies CASSLGQGGFNYGYTF.

V usage is TRBV5-1 and J usage is TRBJ1-1; a possible D gene is TRBD1 (5 bases). Trimming pared 0 bases from V and 1 base from J, leaving 10 bases between. Per the germline V gene, CDR1 is SGHRS and CDR2 is YFSETQ. The CDR3 runs 15 residues. For the CDR3, the DNA is TGCGCCAGCAGCTTGGGGGGCCACACGAACACTGAAGCTTTCTTT. Amino acid sequence: CASSLGGHTNTEAFF.

The chain is built from TRBV12-3 or TRBV12-4 and TRBJ1-1; D possibly corresponds to TRBD1 (6 bases). The CDR3 extends over 12 amino acids. Trimming removed 3 bases from V and 10 bases from J, with 12 bases in between. The CDR3 is CASSFKGGRAFF. The CDR3 DNA is TGTGCCAGCAGTTTTAAAGGGGGTAGAGCTTTCTTT.